These 26 T cell receptor beta chains were all obtained from the same sample, sequenced in a study of blood T cell repertoires in COVID-19. Here immunoSEQ multiplex PCR was the method, and the copy in TCRdb shows in-frame clones only, minus some. The sample shows roughly 250,000 clones, approximately 86% of them seen only once. The material sequenced was PBMCs or T cells enriched from blood (not recorded which). These receptors were obtained from a woman aged 50 to 65 who had recovered from COVID-19.

Here the CDR3 DNA reads TGTGCCAGCATATGGGGGACAGGGGGCAGCAGGATGAACACTGAAGCTTTCTTT. As protein: CASIWGTGGSRMNTEAFF. V gene TRBV2 combines with J gene TRBJ1-1, with 12 bases fitting TRBD1. This CDR3 region has 18 residues. Germline V gene data show CDR1 as SNHLY and CDR2 as FYNNEI. After removal of 7 bases from V and 0 bases from J, the junction contained 12 bases not matched to a gene.

This clone was found once. The chain has TRBV7-2 and TRBJ2-4; TRBD2 matches 9 bases. The CDR3 contains 17 residues. The V segment lost 5 bases and the J segment 4 bases; nucleotides outside the gene matches: 12. CDR1 is SGHTA and CDR2 is FQGNSA in the germline V gene. The CDR3 loop reads CASSPTVAGVGKNIQYF. For the CDR3, the DNA is TGTGCCAGCAGCCCAACTGTAGCGGGAGTCGGAAAAAACATTCAGTACTTC.

The V gene is TRBV19, the J gene TRBJ2-4; 7 bases align to TRBD1. This CDR3 is built from 14 residues. With 6 bases clipped from V and 1 base from J, the junction kept 3 bases outside the gene matches. CDR1 and CDR2 from the germline V gene are LNHDA and SQIVND (reference sequence). CDR3 sequence: CASRIQGAKNIQYF. Written as DNA, the CDR3 is TGTGCCAGTAGGATACAGGGGGCCAAAAACATTCAGTACTTC.

As to this clone: An end of the junction differs from the germline gene, which may be a read error. The chain uses TRBV6-5 and TRBJ2-1; tentative D call: TRBD2 (6 bases). This CDR3 comprises 16 residues. The germline gives CDR1 MNHEY, CDR2 SVGAGI. CDR3 amino acids: CASSHSTSRSYNEQFF. CDR3 nucleotide sequence: TGTGCCAGCAGTCACTCGACTAGTCGATCCTACAATGAGCAGTTCTTC.

The genes are TRBV2 and TRBJ2-7; 12 positions agree with TRBD2. Germline CDR1 SNHLY, CDR2 FYNNEI. With V trimmed by 8 bases and J by 7 bases, 9 bases remained unmatched. The CDR3 extends over 14 amino acids. This chain's CDR3 is CASGGGLAGREQYF. The CDR3 DNA follows: TGTGCCAGCGGCGGGGGACTAGCGGGTAGGGAGCAGTACTTC.

The rearrangement links TRBV14 to TRBJ2-5; D perhaps matches TRBD2 (6 bases). Germline-derived CDR1 and CDR2 are SGHDN and FVKESK. V was cut by 1 base and J by 7 bases, with 10 bases left in between. This CDR3 is built from 13 residues. CDR3 DNA sequence: TGTGCCAGCAGCCAAGTAATTAGCGGGACCCAGTACTTC. Encoded protein: CASSQVISGTQYF.

The chain combines TRBV14 with TRBJ1-3; D is unclear. Germline V gene data show CDR1 as SGHDN and CDR2 as FVKESK. The CDR3 is 13 amino acids. Trimming pared 5 bases from V and 1 base from J, leaving 6 bases between. CDR3: CASSWQSGNTIYF. In DNA form, the CDR3 reads TGTGCCAGCAGCTGGCAGTCTGGAAACACCATATATTTT. The whole variable domain, remainder taken from reference TRBV14 and TRBJ1-3, is EAGVTQFPSHSVIEKGQTVTLRCDPISGHDNLYWYRRVMGKEIKFLLHFVKESKQDESGMPNNRFLAERTGGTYSTLKVQPAELEDSGVYFCASSWQSGNTIYFGEGSWLTVV.

The V and J genes are TRBV6-5 and TRBJ2-1; no reliable D call. Trimming left V 2 bases short and J 5 bases short, with 7 bases between. CDR1 and CDR2 (germline): MNHEY, SVGAGI. This CDR3 spans 13 amino acids. The CDR3 DNA reads TGTGCCAGCAGTTACCGCCGGGACAATGAGCAGTTCTTC. This gives the protein CASSYRRDNEQFF.

J is TRBJ2-5 and V is TRBV4-1; 8 bases fit TRBD2. Germline values: CDR1 MGHRA, CDR2 YSYEKL. Trimming at V came to 3 bases and at J to 4 bases, leaving 10 bases not matched to a gene. This CDR3 is 16 amino acids long. The CDR3 reads CASSQPGTRVVETQYF. In DNA form, the CDR3 reads TGCGCCAGCAGCCAGCCCGGGACTAGAGTGGTAGAGACCCAGTACTTC.

The V and J genes are TRBV2 and TRBJ1-1; 7 bases agree with TRBD1. The CDR3 totals 14 residues. J was trimmed by 5 bases and V by 6 bases; bases with no gene match: 9. Germline CDR1 SNHLY, CDR2 FYNNEI. The CDR3 is CASSKGAGHTEAFF. CDR3 nucleotides: TGTGCCAGCAGCAAGGGGGCAGGTCATACTGAAGCTTTCTTT.

CDR3 nucleotide sequence: TGTGCCAGCAGCATGGAGAGCGGTATATCACCCCTCCACTTT. This sequence encodes CASSMESGISPLHF. The J gene is TRBJ1-6, the V gene TRBV7-8, with D hard to call. The CDR3 loop spans 14 amino acids. Germline CDR1 SGHVS, CDR2 FQNEAQ. Trimming cost V 5 bases and J 10 bases, with 15 bases left between them.

The chain joins TRBV29-1 to TRBJ2-7; possible D gene TRBD2, 5 bases. V was trimmed by 5 bases and J by 1 base, leaving 12 bases between them. Germline CDR1 and CDR2: SQVTM and ANQGSEA. This CDR3 comprises 13 residues. The CDR3 sequence is CSVREEWSYEQYF. The CDR3 nucleotides are TGCAGCGTTCGGGAAGAGTGGTCCTACGAGCAGTACTTC.

In its sample, this clone was seen once. The chain employs TRBV6-5 and TRBJ2-7, with 8 positions matching TRBD1. The CDR3 sequence is 13 residues long. Germline CDR1 reads MNHEY; CDR2 reads SVGAGI. The junction had 2 bases not matched to a gene; V was cut back by 4 bases and J by 3 bases. The CDR3 bases are TGTGCCAGCAGTTCCGGGACAGGCTACGAGCAGTACTTC. Its protein product is CASSSGTGYEQYF.

This chain uses TRBV7-3 with TRBJ2-6; 8 bases fit TRBD1. The CDR3 length is 16 residues. The junction had 2 bases not matched to a gene; V was cut back by 4 bases and J by 0 bases. Germline CDR1 and CDR2: SGHTA and FQGTGA. The CDR3 DNA is TGTGCCAGCAGCTACACAGGGGGCTCTGGGGCCAACGTCCTGACTTTC. It codes for CASSYTGGSGANVLTF.

This clone has just one count. The chain carries TRBV28 and TRBJ1-1; 7 nucleotides align to TRBD1. CDR3 length: 14 residues. V shed 5 bases and J 5 bases; nucleotides not matched to a gene: 8. Germline V CDR1 and CDR2: MDHEN, SYDVKM. The CDR3 DNA reads as TGTGCCAGCAGTCCAGGGGGAATTTCGACTGAAGCTTTCTTT. This gives the protein CASSPGGISTEAFF.

J is TRBJ1-5 and V is TRBV5-3; maybe TRBD1 (6 bases). TRBV5-3 is filed as an ORF, its function uncertain. The CDR3 is 14 residues long. Trimming stripped 4 bases from V and 3 bases from J, with 11 bases between. The CDR3 sequence: CARSKQGVNQPQHF. The CDR3 DNA reads as TGTGCCAGAAGCAAACAGGGAGTCAATCAGCCCCAGCATTTT.

As for this clone: Other DNA sequences in the same sample also yield this CDR3. The chain has TRBV11-2 and TRBJ2-7, with D perhaps TRBD2 (5 bases). Trimming shortened V by 5 bases and J by 2 bases, and 10 bases separated the two germline ends. Germline CDR1 reads SGHAT; CDR2 reads FQNNGV. CDR3 length: 13 amino acids. CDR3 nucleotides: TGTGCCAGCAGCCCTGGACTTACCTACGAGCAGTACTTC. Encoded protein: CASSPGLTYEQYF.

The CDR3 loop is CASSTGDQPQHF. The CDR3 DNA reads as TGTGCCAGTAGTACAGGGGACCAGCCCCAGCATTTT. The J gene is TRBJ1-5, the V gene TRBV19; tentatively, D is TRBD1 (6 bases). CDR3 length: 12 residues. Germline V gene data show CDR1 as LNHDA and CDR2 as SQIVND (reference sequence). V lost 4 bases, J lost 7 bases, and 8 bases lay in between.

The V gene is TRBV4-1, the J gene TRBJ2-5, with 9 bases fitting TRBD1. The V gene's germline CDR1 is MGHRA and CDR2 YSYEKL. The V segment lost 5 bases and the J segment 9 bases; nucleotides outside the gene matches: 4. The CDR3 is 12 residues long. Here the CDR3 DNA reads TGCGCCAGCAGCAGAACAGGGGGCCCCCAGTACTTC. It translates to CASSRTGGPQYF.

Remarks on this clone: Other DNA sequences in the same sample also yield this CDR3. The chain has TRBV29-1 and TRBJ1-2; 7 bases are shared with TRBD1. V gave up 6 bases and J gave up 4 bases; unmatched junction bases: 5. Per germline, CDR1 SQVTM and CDR2 ANQGSEA. The CDR3 has 12 amino acids. The CDR3 nucleotides are TGCAGCGTGGGGACAGCGCTCTATGGCTACACCTTC. Protein product: CSVGTALYGYTF.

The chain recombines TRBV7-3 with TRBJ1-1; D is ambiguous. V was shortened by 4 bases and J by 4 bases, with 28 bases between the two germline ends. Germline V gives CDR1 SGHTA, CDR2 FQGTGA. CDR3 length: 19 residues. CDR3 sequence (DNA): TGTGCCAGCAGCTCCCTAATCGCAGTTAGGAGGCTGCTGGGCACTGAAGCTTTCTTT. This codes for CASSSLIAVRRLLGTEAFF.

V gene TRBV28 combines with J gene TRBJ1-1, with 7 bases lining up with TRBD1. CDR3 length equals 15 residues. The J segment lost 11 bases and the V segment lost 8 bases, leaving 20 bases of the junction unmatched. CDR1 is MDHEN and CDR2 is SYDVKM in the germline V gene. The CDR3 DNA reads as TGTGCCAGCTCTAGGGTCCCGGACAGGCCCAGGGAGGCTTTCTTT. Translated, it gives CASSRVPDRPREAFF.

The gene calls are TRBV5-1 and TRBJ2-5; 8 bases fit TRBD2. Per germline, CDR1 SGHRS and CDR2 YFSETQ. This CDR3 comprises 16 residues. With V trimmed by 0 bases and J by 1 base, 5 bases remained unmatched. As DNA, the CDR3 is TGCGCCAGCAGCTTGGGTCCGGGAGGGTCCCAAGAGACCCAGTACTTC. It translates to CASSLGPGGSQETQYF.

This chain uses TRBV18 with TRBJ2-1; D gene unclear. V dropped 8 bases and J dropped 0 bases, with 8 bases sitting between them. Per the germline V gene, CDR1 is KGHSH and CDR2 is LQKENI. This CDR3 is built from 13 residues. This CDR3 is CASHPSSYNEQFF. The CDR3 DNA is TGTGCCAGCCACCCTAGCTCCTACAATGAGCAGTTCTTC.

The genes are TRBV19 and TRBJ2-1; 14 bases are shared with TRBD2. The germline V gene encodes CDR1 LNHDA and CDR2 SQIVND (reference sequence). This CDR3 region has 17 residues. V lost 7 bases to trimming and J lost 3 bases; unmatched junction nucleotides: 8. The CDR3 region is CASKGLAGGMSYNEQFF. CDR3 DNA: TGTGCCAGTAAAGGACTAGCGGGAGGTATGAGCTACAATGAGCAGTTCTTC.

This clone has more than one count but fewer than ten. The chain recombines TRBV6-4 with TRBJ2-1; 9 nucleotides align to TRBD2. The germline V gene encodes CDR1 MRHNA and CDR2 SNTAGT. With V trimmed by 3 bases and J by 8 bases, 8 bases remained unmatched. The CDR3 contains 15 residues. The CDR3 spells CASSEVAGGMDEQFF. The CDR3 region has the DNA TGTGCCAGCAGTGAAGTGGCGGGAGGGATGGATGAGCAGTTCTTC.